Following are 32 T cell receptor beta chains from one sample sequenced in a study of human T cells and chemical hapten exposure. TCRdb re-derived calls from the RACE reads in MiXCR, one entry per CDR3 protein. This sample yields around 300,000 distinct CDR3 sequences, of which over 5% are seen a single time; 7% to 10% belongs to the top ten. Time point reported: pre-sensitization, week 0. Treatment described: therapeutic diphenylcyclopropenone sensitization with weekly scalp DPC. The source material was whole blood, sampled in connection with sensitization to the hapten diphenylcyclopropenone (DPC). All receptors come from a woman between 18 and 29 years old with alopecia areata. Some clones in this sample may be carry-over from other donors' samples.

This clonotype was observed at least ten times. This rearrangement joins TRBV10-2 to TRBJ2-2, with 10 bases matching TRBD2. CDR3 length equals 17 residues. Per germline, CDR1 WSHSY and CDR2 SAAADI. Unmatched junction bases numbered 9, after V lost 2 bases and J lost 6 bases. CDR3 region: CASSEGLAVNVPGELFF. DNA of the CDR3: TGCGCCAGCAGTGAGGGACTAGCGGTTAACGTTCCCGGGGAGCTGTTTTTT.

The chain has TRBV6-8 and TRBJ2-1; 16 bases are shared with TRBD2. In germline, CDR1 is MNHGY, CDR2 SAAAGT. With V trimmed by 4 bases and J by 4 bases, 13 bases remained unmatched. This CDR3 region has 20 residues. The CDR3: CASSSPGTSGGARTYNEQFF. The CDR3 coding sequence is TGTGCCAGCAGTTCCCCTGGGACTAGCGGGGGGGCCCGGACGTACAATGAGCAGTTCTTC.

The J gene is TRBJ1-6, the V gene TRBV14; D gene unclear. The V end lost 5 bases, the J end lost 9 bases, and 11 bases lay between the germline ends. From germline, CDR1 is SGHDN and CDR2 FVKESK. This CDR3 is built from 13 residues. CDR3 sequence reads: CASSTSASSPLHF. Here the CDR3 DNA reads TGTGCCAGCAGCACTTCGGCAAGTTCACCCCTCCACTTT.

This rearrangement joins TRBV7-9 to TRBJ2-3; a possible D gene is TRBD1 (6 bases). The germline gives CDR1 SEHNR, CDR2 FQNEAQ (reference sequence). Between the trimmed V and J ends, which lost 5 bases and 6 bases, there was a span of 24 bases. This CDR3 is built from 17 residues. The CDR3 region is CASSPMGSGVESDTQYF. The DNA of the CDR3 is TGTGCCAGCAGCCCAATGGGTTCAGGGGTGGAATCGGATACGCAGTATTTT.

This clonotype has at least ten counts. The chain is built from TRBV24-1 and TRBJ2-3; no clear D gene. The CDR3 has 14 residues. Germline V gives CDR1 KGHDR, CDR2 SFDVKD. Between the trimmed V and J ends, which lost 0 bases and 2 bases, there was a span of 5 bases. The CDR3 coding sequence is TGTGCCACCAGTGATTTGCAGGACACAGATACGCAGTATTTT. It encodes CATSDLQDTDTQYF.

This rearrangement joins TRBV11-2 to TRBJ1-5, with TRBD1 matching 11 bases. The trim removed 5 bases at V and 0 bases at J, leaving 9 bases unmatched. This CDR3 contains 18 residues. The germline V gene encodes CDR1 SGHAT and CDR2 FQNNGV. CDR3 nucleotides: TGTGCCAGCAGCCCTAGAGCCGGGACAGGGGGTAGCAATCAGCCCCAGCATTTT. Protein product: CASSPRAGTGGSNQPQHF.

This clonotype was counted only a few times. The chain employs TRBV7-9 and TRBJ1-3; D is possibly TRBD1 (5 bases). Trimming removed 5 bases at V and 4 bases at J, with 18 bases between. Germline V gene data show CDR1 as SEHNR and CDR2 as FQNEAQ (reference sequence). This CDR3 spans 16 amino acids. CDR3 sequence (DNA): TGTGCCAGCAGCCAAGTATCGGGGGAATCAGGAAACACCATATATTTT. This codes for CASSQVSGESGNTIYF.

The chain carries TRBV5-5 and TRBJ2-3, with D maybe TRBD2 (6 bases). Germline V gene sequence: CDR1 SGHKS, CDR2 YYEKEE (reference sequence). The CDR3 loop spans 16 amino acids. Between the trimmed V and J ends, which lost 5 bases and 4 bases, there was a span of 20 bases. The CDR3 DNA reads TGTGCCAGCAGTGAAGGGTCTGGGAGGTGGCCAGATACGCAGTATTTT. It yields the protein CASSEGSGRWPDTQYF.

In this sample, this clonotype turned up a few times. The V and J genes are TRBV23-1 and TRBJ2-1; 7 bases align to TRBD1. TRBV23-1 is an ORF, with its function uncertain. V trimming: 7 bases; J trimming: 14 bases; junction bases outside the gene matches: 8. The CDR3 spans 11 residues. CDR3 region: CASNRQGEKFF. CDR3 coding DNA: TGCGCCAGCAACCGACAGGGTGAAAAGTTCTTC.

The sample holds many counts of this clonotype. The V gene is TRBV4-1, the J gene TRBJ2-7, with TRBD1 matching 7 bases. Germline lookup yields CDR1 MGHRA and CDR2 YSYEKL. This CDR3 has 14 amino acids. Trimming cost V 0 bases and J 2 bases; bases outside gene matches: 1. DNA of the CDR3: TGCGCCAGCAGCCAAGAGGACAGGACCTACGAGCAGTACTTC. Protein sequence: CASSQEDRTYEQYF.

V and J are TRBV6-2 or TRBV6-3 and TRBJ2-3, with D unresolved. Trimming took off 2 bases at V and 5 bases at J, with 14 bases between the two ends. The CDR3 covers 15 residues. The germline V gene encodes CDR1 MNHEY and CDR2 SVGEGT. The CDR3 coding sequence is TGTGCCAGCAGTTACCCAGGTGGGATTGGAGATACGCAGTATTTT. Translating gives CASSYPGGIGDTQYF.

This clonotype was counted many times. The V gene is TRBV7-8, the J gene TRBJ2-6; 9 bases map to TRBD1. From germline, CDR1 is SGHVS and CDR2 FQNEAQ. The trim removed 3 bases at V and 0 bases at J, leaving 6 bases unmatched. The CDR3 contains 18 residues. In DNA form, the CDR3 reads TGTGCCAGCAGCTTCAGGACAGGGGTTGTCTCTGGGGCCAACGTCCTGACTTTC. It translates to CASSFRTGVVSGANVLTF. Supplemented by reference TRBV7-8 and TRBJ2-6, the full variable domain reads GAGVSQSPRYKVAKRGQDVALRCDPISGHVSLFWYQQALGQGPEFLTYFQNEAQLDKSGLPSDRFFAERPEGSVSTLKIQRTQQEDSAVYLCASSFRTGVVSGANVLTFGAGSRLTVL.

With respect to this clonotype: Being one base from a much bigger clone, this may be a read error. The missing conserved phenylalanine or tryptophan at the end of this CDR3 makes a read error likely. The rearrangement uses TRBV7-9 and TRBJ1-6; 10 nucleotides align to TRBD1. Unmatched junction bases numbered 3, after V lost 0 bases and J lost 10 bases. The CDR3 is made up of 15 amino acids. Germline V gene sequence: CDR1 SEHNR, CDR2 FQNEAQ (reference sequence). This chain's CDR3 is CASSLAGTGESPLHY. CDR3 nucleotides: TGTGCCAGCAGCTTAGCTGGGACAGGGGAATCACCCCTCCACTAT.

The chain joins TRBV5-5 to TRBJ2-7, with D perhaps being TRBD1 or TRBD2 (5 bases each). The CDR3 length is 12 residues. Germline lookup yields CDR1 SGHKS and CDR2 YYEKEE (reference sequence). The germline V and J ends were trimmed by 4 bases and 7 bases, with 12 bases remaining between them. The CDR3 DNA is TGTGCCAGCAGCCGGGACCCGGAGGAGCAGTACTTC. Residues: CASSRDPEEQYF.

This clonotype was counted many times. J is TRBJ2-3 and V is TRBV4-2, with 7 bases identical to TRBD1. The CDR3 is 15 amino acids. After removal of 2 bases from V and 4 bases from J, the junction contained 6 bases not matched to a gene. Germline loops: CDR1 LGHNA, CDR2 YNFKEQ. CDR3 sequence: CASSQLTGTADTQYF. CDR3 DNA sequence: TGTGCCAGCAGCCAATTGACAGGGACCGCAGATACGCAGTATTTT.

In this sample, this clonotype turned up a few times. V and J are TRBV5-1 and TRBJ2-1; TRBD2 might be the D (7 bases). The V gene lost 4 bases and the J gene lost 3 bases, with 11 bases spanning the gap. The CDR3 has 14 amino acids. Germline loops: CDR1 SGHRS, CDR2 YFSETQ. DNA for the CDR3: TGCGCCAGCAGCGCGGGGGCCGACTACAATGAGCAGTTCTTC. Protein: CASSAGADYNEQFF.

The sample holds a few counts of this clonotype. This rearrangement joins TRBV7-2 to TRBJ1-4; 8 positions match TRBD1. CDR1 is SGHTA, CDR2 FQGNSA, per germline. The J segment lost 8 bases and the V segment lost 1 base, leaving 3 bases of the junction unmatched. CDR3 length: 14 residues. The CDR3, as DNA: TGTGCCAGCAGCTTAGGGGACAGGACGGAAAAACTGTTTTTT. Its translation: CASSLGDRTEKLFF.

This clonotype was seen a few times. The chain couples TRBV5-1 to TRBJ2-6; TRBD2 is a possible D gene (5 bases). V lost 4 bases and J lost 0, with 11 bases in between. Germline V gene data show CDR1 as SGHRS and CDR2 as YFSETQ. CDR3 length equals 16 residues. The CDR3 DNA reads TGCGCCAGCAGCGGAGGCCCGGGCTCTGGGGCCAACGTCCTGACTTTC. It translates to CASSGGPGSGANVLTF.

The V gene is TRBV11-2, the J gene TRBJ1-1; possibly TRBD1 for D (5 bases). The CDR3 runs to 12 residues. V lost 2 bases and J lost 10, with 11 bases in between. Germline-derived CDR1 and CDR2 are SGHAT and FQNNGV. CDR3 in amino acids: CASSLQGSLAFF. CDR3 nucleotide sequence: TGTGCCAGCAGCTTACAGGGCTCCTTAGCTTTCTTT.

This clonotype showed up just a few times. This may be a read error, as it is one base from a much larger clone. V gene TRBV20-1 combines with J gene TRBJ1-5; D gene unclear. Trimming removed 3 bases at V and 5 bases at J, with 14 bases between. CDR3 length: 14 amino acids. CDR1 and CDR2 from the germline V gene are DFQATT and SNEGSKA (reference sequence). The CDR3 loop reads CSASGWVDHQPQHF. Written as DNA, the CDR3 is TGCAGTGCTAGTGGATGGGTCGACCATCAGCCCCAGCATTTT.

This clonotype was counted only a few times. The chain has TRBV7-2 and TRBJ2-3; D remains unclear. Germline values: CDR1 SGHTA, CDR2 FQGNSA. The CDR3 runs 15 residues. The V end lost 5 bases, the J end lost 0 bases, and 12 bases lay between the germline ends. The CDR3 protein is CASSPDGDSTDTQYF. Here the CDR3 DNA reads TGTGCCAGCAGCCCGGACGGAGATAGCACAGATACGCAGTATTTT.

J is TRBJ1-6 and V is TRBV6-1; 7 bases align to TRBD1. V shed 7 bases, J shed 7 bases, and the junction held 13 bases outside the gene matches. The CDR3 runs to 16 residues. The V gene's germline CDR1 is MNHNS and CDR2 SASEGT. The CDR3 spells CASTDSTGMGNSPLHF. In nucleotides, the CDR3 is TGTGCCAGCACCGATTCGACAGGGATGGGGAATTCACCCCTCCACTTT.

Many counts were recorded for this clonotype. A read error may produce the germline difference seen at one junction end. The chain recombines TRBV4-3 with TRBJ1-1; a possible D gene is TRBD1 (6 bases). Germline V gene lookup returns CDR1 LGHNA and CDR2 YSLEER. The CDR3 consists of 13 residues. The CDR3 DNA reads as TGCGCCAGCAGCGAAGAGGTGGAGGGGGTAGCTTTCTTT. Translating it yields CASSEEVEGVAFF.

The rearrangement joins TRBV6-5 to TRBJ2-7; D is unresolved. Germline-derived CDR1 and CDR2 are MNHEY and SVGAGI. Trimming shortened V by 2 bases and J by 4 bases, and 9 bases separated the two germline ends. The CDR3 runs to 13 residues. Here the CDR3 reads CASSYDHQYEQYF. CDR3 sequence (DNA): TGTGCCAGCAGTTACGATCACCAGTACGAGCAGTACTTC.

This clonotype was counted ten times or more. The rearrangement links TRBV29-1 to TRBJ1-3; D is ambiguous. Trimming pared 3 bases from V and 8 bases from J, leaving 14 bases between. The CDR3 consists of 13 residues. Germline V CDR1 and CDR2: SQVTM, ANQGSEA. The CDR3, as DNA: TGCAGCGTTGAGGTCCGGGTATTAGACACCATATATTTT. Residues: CSVEVRVLDTIYF.

This clonotype was counted at least ten times. V gene TRBV24-1 combines with J gene TRBJ2-3; D gene unclear. The CDR3 loop spans 15 amino acids. The germline V and J ends were trimmed by 4 bases and 6 bases, with 16 bases remaining between them. Germline CDR1 and CDR2: KGHDR and SFDVKD. The CDR3 protein is CATSDPSTPSDTQYF. The CDR3 DNA follows: TGTGCCACCAGTGACCCATCCACACCCAGCGATACGCAGTATTTT.

The sample holds many counts of this clonotype. The chain carries TRBV6-5 and TRBJ1-5; TRBD1 matches 7 bases. Trimming at V came to 4 bases and at J to 7 bases, leaving 4 bases not matched to a gene. This CDR3 spans 13 amino acids. Germline V gives CDR1 MNHEY, CDR2 SVGAGI. The CDR3 is CASSFAGGQPQHF. DNA for the CDR3: TGTGCCAGCAGTTTCGCAGGGGGACAGCCCCAGCATTTT.

V and J are TRBV7-9 and TRBJ2-7; 10 bases fit TRBD2. Germline trimming cut 3 bases from V and 6 bases from J; bases unmatched to any gene: 8. CDR1 is SEHNR and CDR2 is FQNEAQ in the germline V gene (reference sequence). The CDR3 runs 15 residues. The CDR3 reads CASSLALAGAGEQYF. The CDR3 DNA follows: TGTGCCAGCAGCTTGGCTCTAGCGGGGGCTGGCGAGCAGTACTTC. The full variable domain, completed using reference TRBV7-9 and TRBJ2-7, is DTGVSQNPRHKITKRGQNVTFRCDPISEHNRLYWYRQTLGQGPEFLTYFQNEAQLEKSRLLSDRFSAERPKGSFSTLEIQRTEQGDSAMYLCASSLALAGAGEQYFGPGTRLTVT.

As concerns this clonotype: No conserved phenylalanine or tryptophan ends this CDR3, so it is likely a read error. The V and J genes are TRBV25-1 and TRBJ1-6, with D perhaps matching TRBD1 (6 bases). CDR1 and CDR2 from the germline V gene are MGHDK and SYGVNS. CDR3 length equals 12 residues. The germline V and J ends were trimmed by 5 bases and 7 bases, with 6 bases remaining between them. CDR3 protein: CASSQGNSPLHL. The CDR3 DNA sequence: TGTGCCAGCAGTCAGGGGAATTCACCCCTCCACTTA.

This clonotype was detected ten times or more. Here the CDR3 DNA reads TGTGCCAGCAGCCAAGACCAGAGGGAGATGGCTTTCTTT. Amino acid sequence: CASSQDQREMAFF. V usage is TRBV4-2 and J usage is TRBJ1-1; D gene unclear. With 0 bases removed from V and 11 bases from J, the gap between germline ends came to 13 bases. The CDR3 spans 13 residues. Germline V gene data show CDR1 as LGHNA and CDR2 as YNFKEQ.

This clonotype has at least ten counts. The chain couples TRBV19 to TRBJ2-1; D gene ambiguous. CDR1 LNHDA and CDR2 SQIVND come from the germline V gene (reference sequence). This CDR3 has 12 amino acids. Between the trimmed V and J ends, which lost 7 bases and 9 bases, there was a span of 13 bases. The CDR3 protein is CASITANGEQFF. CDR3 sequence (DNA): TGTGCCAGTATCACAGCGAACGGTGAGCAGTTCTTC.

This clonotype was detected only once. The chain uses TRBV18 and TRBJ2-1; D is undetermined. Germline V gene sequence: CDR1 KGHSH, CDR2 LQKENI. Between the trimmed V and J ends, which lost 6 bases and 3 bases, there was a span of 18 bases. CDR3 length equals 16 residues. CDR3 nucleotide sequence: TGTGCCAGCTCCCCCGAGACATGGGTATACTACAATGAGCAGTTCTTC. This codes for CASSPETWVYYNEQFF.